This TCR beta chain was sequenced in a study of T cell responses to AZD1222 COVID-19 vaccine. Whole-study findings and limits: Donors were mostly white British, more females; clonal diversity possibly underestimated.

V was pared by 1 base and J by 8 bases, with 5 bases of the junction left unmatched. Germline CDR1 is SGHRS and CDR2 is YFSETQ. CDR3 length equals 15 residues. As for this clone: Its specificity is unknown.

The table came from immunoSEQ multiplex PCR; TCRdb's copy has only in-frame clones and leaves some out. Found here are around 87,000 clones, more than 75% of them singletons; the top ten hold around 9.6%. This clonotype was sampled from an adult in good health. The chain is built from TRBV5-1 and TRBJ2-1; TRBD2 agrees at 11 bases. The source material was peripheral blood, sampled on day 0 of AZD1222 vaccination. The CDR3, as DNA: TGCGCCAGCAGCTTGACTAGCGGGAGTTTCGATGAGCAGTTCTTC. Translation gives CASSLTSGSFDEQFF.